This note documents a single T cell receptor (beta chain) sequence. Its cognate antigen has yet to be identified. Base qualities are not recorded, but no much larger clone differs from it by a single base. Donors were a few dozen systemically healthy Caucasian individuals from Russia aged 6 to 90 years. Ten milliliters of peripheral blood were drawn from each donor into EDTA-treated Vacutainer tubes. PBMCs were isolated by Ficoll-Paque density-gradient centrifugation, with at least 7 million obtained per sample. Trizol reagent was used to extract total RNA from PBMCs, with at least 6 micrograms per sample. The percentages of naive CD45RAhigh/CD27high T cells were determined by flow cytometry on a PBMC aliquot from every donor. This record belongs to a study of blood T cells in healthy people across ages (dated by TCRdb to about 2015). About the full investigation: Template switching captured roughly one uniquely barcoded TCR beta cDNA molecule per two T cells in model experiments. Using deep sequencing normalized with unique cDNA molecular identifiers, the study measured how TCR beta repertoire diversity changes with age. Four age groups were formed from the donors: young (average approximately 15 years), middle-aged (just under 40), aged (over 55) and long-lived (82). Donors of different ages were randomly distributed across sequencing lanes to avoid experimental bias. The study analyzed two additional independent replicas of 1 million unique cDNA reads from the same blood draw for two donors, one aged 18 to 29 and one aged 80 or older.

Findings and caveats that apply to the study as a whole: Since profiling was done on bulk unsorted PBMCs, naive and antigen-experienced compartments could not be conclusively compared. The CMV infection status of donors was not known, potentially confounding age-related changes in expanded clonotypes. A strong correlation was found between observed TCR beta diversity and the percentage of naive T cells measured by flow cytometry. Total diversity estimates from one million sequenced T cells were considered lower bounds and underestimates. Compared with the aged group, the long-lived group had more naive CD4+ T cells, fewer expanded clones and increased TCR diversity, a pattern suggesting age selection. As age increased, observed TCR beta diversity per million T cells dropped in a roughly linear way, and a significant reduction was already evident by age roughly 40.

The library was prepared using 5' RACE. The sequencer was an Illumina HiSeq 2500. A second 7 to 11 cycle PCR used a sample-barcoded 5' primer and a J-beta primer mix. A unique molecular identifier was introduced onto each TCR beta cDNA molecule by a template-switch 5' adaptor carrying 12 random nucleotides. Each sample yielded at least 2.5 million CDR3-containing paired-end reads. First-strand cDNA was synthesized from all RNA with the Mint cDNA synthesis kit, primed by a TRBC-specific oligonucleotide. Following uracil-DNA glycosylase treatment, a first 18-cycle PCR with universal primers M1SS and BC2_uni_R was performed on all cDNA. The authors' pipeline ran thus. Normalization of each sample was performed by random selection of 1 million high-quality reads, each carrying a distinct molecular identifier. Reads with shared molecular identifiers were discarded instead of being binned into consensus sequences. MiTCR, run with a Q25 quality threshold and the strictest error-elimination algorithm, handled CDR3 identification, clonotype clustering and error correction. A nonparametric unseen species model with Euler transformation was used to estimate lower-bound total TCR beta diversity. Through fastp at Q25 and MiXCR, TCRdb rebuilt clones from the public reads, retaining in-frame beta chains. Rows matching on CDR3 protein sequence are summarized as one entry with the most common DNA and genes. The V and J calls follow TCRdb's processing rather than the paper's. This sample holds about 1.5 million distinct CDR3 sequences; around 39% were observed only once. The ten largest clones add up to roughly 7.7% of the sample.

There are 17 amino acids in the CDR3, from cysteine to phenylalanine inclusive. Just CDR3 DNA is preserved here, 51 bases in frame from base 1. Per the germline V gene, SGHRS is the CDR1 and YFSETQ is the CDR2. V is cut by 0 bases and J by 7 bases, and the space between the germline ends is 19 bases. Sequencing was done on a sample of blood. The rearrangement combines TRBV5-1 with TRBJ2-2; the D gene identity is not certain. This clonotype was obtained from a woman younger than 35 in good health. CDR3 reads: CASSLDPRIGQNGELFF. The DNA sequence is as follows: TGCGCCAGCAGCTTGGATCCCCGGATTGGCCAAAACGGGGAGCTGTTTTTT.